Below, 19 T cell receptor beta chains from the same sample are listed, as sequenced in a study of blood T cell repertoires in COVID-19. Only in-frame clones appear in the TCRdb table, and some are missing; sequencing was by immunoSEQ multiplex PCR. This sample yields around 270,000 clones, of which around 89% are seen a single time; around 0.84% belongs to the top ten. Sequenced: peripheral blood. These receptors were collected from a man aged 30 to 39 with acute or convalescent COVID-19.

The V and J genes are TRBV14 and TRBJ2-5; no reliable D call. The CDR3 has 12 amino acids. V gave up 2 bases and J gave up 6 bases, with 7 bases separating them. The germline CDR1 and CDR2 sequences are SGHDN and FVKESK. This CDR3 reads CASSQLYQTQYF. The CDR3 DNA follows: TGTGCCAGCAGCCAACTCTATCAGACCCAGTACTTC.

The chain employs TRBV19 and TRBJ1-5, with 7 nucleotides matching TRBD1. V was clipped by 4 bases and J by 7 bases; unmatched bases: 10. This CDR3 has 15 residues. CDR1 LNHDA and CDR2 SQIVND come from the germline V gene (reference sequence). The CDR3 DNA sequence: TGTGCCAGTAGTAACCGGGCAGGGGGAAACCAGCCCCAGCATTTT. Its translation is CASSNRAGGNQPQHF.

CDR3 nucleotide sequence: TGTGCCAGCAGACAACAGGGGTCCGGCTACACCTTC. Translating gives CASRQQGSGYTF. The gene calls are TRBV3-1 (or the pseudogene TRBV3-2) and TRBJ1-2; TRBD1 aligns across 7 bases. V was pared by 6 bases and J by 8 bases, with 6 bases of the junction left unmatched. Germline V lookup: CDR1 LGHDT, CDR2 YNNKEL (reference sequence). The CDR3 contains 12 residues.

This clone was found many times. V gene TRBV18 combines with J gene TRBJ2-2; possibly TRBD2 for D (5 bases). The CDR3 contains 16 residues. Germline V gene data show CDR1 as KGHSH and CDR2 as LQKENI. V shed 0 bases and J shed 3 bases, with 11 bases lying between them. The CDR3 spells CASSPPSAADTGELFF. In nucleotides, the CDR3 is TGTGCCAGCTCACCACCGTCAGCGGCGGACACCGGGGAGCTGTTTTTT.

The chain has TRBV27 and TRBJ2-5; 9 nucleotides match TRBD1. The CDR3 has 17 residues. From germline, CDR1 is MNHEY and CDR2 SMNVEV (reference sequence). V trimming: 6 bases; J trimming: 2 bases; junction bases outside the gene matches: 13. The CDR3 DNA sequence: TGTGCCAGCAGCTCTCCTCGGGGACAGGGCAATCAAGAGACCCAGTACTTC. Residues: CASSSPRGQGNQETQYF.

This clone has a single count. V usage is TRBV19 and J usage is TRBJ1-4; no clear D. Looked up from germline, CDR1 is LNHDA and CDR2 is SQIVND (reference sequence). V was cut by 1 base and J by 8 bases, with 8 bases left in between. The length of the CDR3 is 13 residues. CDR3: CASSIGRREKLFF. In DNA form, the CDR3 reads TGTGCCAGTAGTATAGGGCGGAGGGAAAAACTGTTTTTT.

This chain joins TRBV7-9 and TRBJ1-2; D possibly corresponds to TRBD1 (6 bases). Trimming cost V 5 bases and J 3 bases, with 10 bases left between them. CDR1 and CDR2 from the germline V gene are SEHNR and FQNEAQ (reference sequence). The CDR3 loop spans 13 amino acids. CDR3 nucleotides: TGTGCCAGCAGCAAGCGGACAGACTATGGCTACACCTTC. It specifies CASSKRTDYGYTF.

The rearrangement uses TRBV29-1 and TRBJ1-6; the match to TRBD1 covers 7 bases. V trimming: 5 bases; J trimming: 5 bases; junction bases outside the gene matches: 6. The V gene's germline CDR1 is SQVTM and CDR2 ANQGSEA. This CDR3 region has 14 residues. The CDR3 nucleotides are TGCAGCGTTTCCGGGACAGCTAATAATTCACCCCTCCACTTT. This sequence encodes CSVSGTANNSPLHF.

The rearrangement uses TRBV6-2 or TRBV6-3 and TRBJ1-6, with 7 bases fitting TRBD1. Germline assignment: CDR1 MNHEY and CDR2 SVGEGT. The CDR3 is 15 residues long. V was clipped by 2 bases and J by 6 bases; unmatched bases: 4. The CDR3 nucleotides read TGTGCCAGCAGTTACGGTGGGACAGTTAATTCACCCCTCCACTTT. Protein product: CASSYGGTVNSPLHF.

V usage is TRBV6-5 and J usage is TRBJ2-7; a possible D gene is TRBD2 (6 bases). The CDR3 is made up of 11 amino acids. Per the germline V gene, CDR1 is MNHEY and CDR2 is SVGAGI. V lost 6 bases to trimming and J lost 4 bases, with 7 bases between them. CDR3 sequence (DNA): TGTGCCAGCAGCGGGGGTTACGAGCAGTACTTC. Protein: CASSGGYEQYF.

The V and J genes are TRBV6-5 and TRBJ2-2; the D gene is possibly TRBD1 (5 bases). The germline gives CDR1 MNHEY, CDR2 SVGAGI. V shed 5 bases and J shed 2 bases, with 9 bases lying between them. The CDR3 consists of 14 residues. The CDR3 DNA reads as TGTGCCAGCAGTCCCCGGACAAACACCGGGGAGCTGTTTTTT. This gives the protein CASSPRTNTGELFF.

The chain combines TRBV20-1 with TRBJ1-6; D unclear. The CDR3 sequence is 15 residues long. V lost 3 bases and J lost 0, with 9 bases in between. CDR1 and CDR2 (germline): DFQATT, SNEGSKA (reference sequence). The CDR3 loop is CSASLGSSYNSPLHF. The CDR3 DNA reads as TGCAGTGCTAGTCTCGGGAGCTCCTATAATTCACCCCTCCACTTT.

Note on this clone: It is unclear where the CDR3 begins or ends on the DNA, so no DNA is shown, and the CDR3 is as TCRdb lists it. V usage is TRBV6-6 and J usage is TRBJ2-3; the D call TRBD1 from the table was never checked on the DNA. Termini included, the CDR3 measures 15 amino acids. Germline CDR1 MNHNY, CDR2 SVGAGI (reference sequence). The chain's CDR3 is CASSSSTGRTDTQYF.

J is TRBJ2-7 and V is TRBV10-3; weak D call: TRBD2 (8 bases). Germline CDR1 reads ENHRY; CDR2 reads SYGVKD. The V end lost 9 bases, the J end lost 0 bases, and 15 bases lay between the germline ends. The CDR3 spans 14 residues. CDR3 DNA: TGTGCCATAGGGGGCGGGGGGAACTCCTACGAGCAGTACTTC. Translating it yields CAIGGGGNSYEQYF.

The chain is built from TRBV5-8 and TRBJ2-7; 7 bases align to TRBD1. The germline V gene has CDR1 SGHTS and CDR2 YDEGEE. V shed 3 bases and J 3 bases; nucleotides not matched to a gene: 12. The CDR3 runs to 16 residues. CDR3 sequence (DNA): TGTGCCAGCAGCTGGGGGATAGGGGGCAGGAGCTACGAGCAGTACTTC. Translated, it gives CASSWGIGGRSYEQYF.

The gene calls are TRBV6-5 and TRBJ2-7; 9 bases agree with TRBD1. Germline V gene data show CDR1 as MNHEY and CDR2 as SVGAGI. CDR3 length: 15 amino acids. The trim removed 0 bases at V and 7 bases at J, leaving 7 bases unmatched. CDR3 amino acids: CASSYSWTGAREQYF. The CDR3 region has the DNA TGTGCCAGCAGTTACTCGTGGACAGGGGCGCGGGAGCAGTACTTC.

The gene calls are TRBV6-5 and TRBJ2-1; 7 nucleotides line up with TRBD2. The trim removed 4 bases at V and 7 bases at J, leaving 7 bases unmatched. The germline V gene encodes CDR1 MNHEY and CDR2 SVGAGI. There are 14 residues in the CDR3. CDR3 DNA: TGTGCCAGCAGTTGGGGAGGGGAGTTGAATGAGCAGTTCTTC. Its protein is CASSWGGELNEQFF.

This chain connects TRBV7-2 to TRBJ2-7, with D possibly TRBD2 on 6 matching bases. This CDR3 contains 15 residues. V lost 5 bases, J lost 3 bases, and 17 bases lay in between. The germline CDR1 and CDR2 sequences are SGHTA and FQGNSA. The CDR3 reads CASSPAPLALYEQYF. The CDR3 DNA reads TGTGCCAGCAGCCCCGCCCCCCTAGCGCTCTACGAGCAGTACTTC. The full variable domain, rest sourced from reference TRBV7-2 and TRBJ2-7, is GAGVSQSPSNKVTEKGKDVELRCDPISGHTALYWYRQSLGQGLEFLIYFQGNSAPDKSGLPSDRFSAERTGGSVSTLTIQRTQQEDSAVYLCASSPAPLALYEQYFGPGTRLTVT.

In regard to this clone: Other nucleotide sequences in the sample specify the same CDR3. The chain links TRBV12-3 or TRBV12-4 to TRBJ2-7; D is undetermined. There are 12 residues in the CDR3. Trimming took 5 bases from V and 1 from J, leaving 6 bases between them. CDR3 sequence reads: CASSIQSYEQYF. The DNA for the CDR3 is TGTGCCAGCAGTATCCAGTCCTACGAGCAGTACTTC.